This is a list of T cell receptor beta chains from one sample in a study of cytotoxic CD8 clonotypes in ibrutinib-treated CLL. The table came from immunoSEQ multiplex PCR; TCRdb's copy has only in-frame clones and leaves some out. The sample lists 150,000 to 200,000 clones, more than 70% occurring once. Source: PBMCs, taken at disease progression, from a patient treated with ibrutinib. The receptor source for this set is a human donor with chronic lymphocytic leukemia. Both conserved end residues are part of each CDR3. A D gene is named only where the DNA matches it firmly. The size entry is marked missing in some rows and otherwise reads once, few, many or a size class.

.	TRBV5-4	.	11	TRBJ1-2	TGTGCCAGCAGCTCCGGAGATGGCTACACCTTC	CASSSGDGYTF
.	TRBV6-1	few	13	TRBJ1-5	TGTGCCAGCAGCTTATCAGGGTCCAAGGCCCAGCATTTT	CASSLSGSKAQHF
.	TRBV5-1	.	13	TRBJ1-1	TGCGCCAGCAGCTTACGAGGGGGAACTGAAGCTTTCTTT	CASSLRGGTEAFF
TRBD1	TRBV9	.	19	TRBJ2-2	TGTGCCAGCAGCGTTGTAGCAGACAGGGGGCATCTTGACACCGGGGAGCTGTTTTTT	CASSVVADRGHLDTGELFF
TRBD2	TRBV5-4	.	14	TRBJ2-7	TGTGCCAGCAGCATGGGACTAGCGGGAGGCGGGCAGTACTTC	CASSMGLAGGGQYF
TRBD2	TRBV7-2	.	14	TRBJ2-5	TGTGCCAGCAGACTAGCGGGAGGAGGTGAGACCCAGTACTTC	CASRLAGGGETQYF
.	TRBV7-9	.	17	TRBJ2-1	TGTGCCAGCAGCCCTAAGACAGGGACTAGATCCTACAATGAGCAGTTCTTC	CASSPKTGTRSYNEQFF
.	TRBV7-3	.	14	TRBJ2-2	TGTGCCAGCAGCTTTCGGGACAACACCGGGGAGCTGTTTTTT	CASSFRDNTGELFF
.	TRBV29-1	once	12	TRBJ1-4	TGCAGCGTCGAGGGCCCTAATGAAAAACTGTTTTTT	CSVEGPNEKLFF
TRBD2	TRBV15	.	18	TRBJ2-1	TGTGCCACCAGCAGGCCCAAAAAGCGGGAGGGCCTTCGCAATGAGCAGTTCTTC	CATSRPKKREGLRNEQFF
TRBD1	TRBV7-2	.	16	TRBJ2-1	TGTGCCAGCAGCTTTCAACAGGGGGCTTTTCGCGATGAGCAGTTCTTC	CASSFQQGAFRDEQFF
TRBD2	TRBV29-1	.	16	TRBJ2-1	TGCAGCTCATTCCGGGCGGGACTAGCACTCTACAATGAGCAGTTCTTC	CSSFRAGLALYNEQFF
.	TRBV4-2	medium-sized	15	TRBJ2-7	TGTGCCAGCAGCCAAGAATTAGGGTCCTCCTACGAGCAGTACTTC	CASSQELGSSYEQYF
TRBD2	TRBV7-3	.	15	TRBJ2-3	TGTGCCAGCAGCCTGGGACTAGCGGGAGTCGATACGCAGTATTTT	CASSLGLAGVDTQYF
.	TRBV6-1	few	13	TRBJ1-5	TGTGCCAGCACCGAGCAGGGGTTTGGGCCCCAGCATTTT	CASTEQGFGPQHF
.	TRBV5-1	.	15	TRBJ1-1	TGCGCCAGCAGCTTGGGAGGACACCGTAACACTGAAGCTTTCTTT	CASSLGGHRNTEAFF
TRBD1	TRBV29-1	.	16	TRBJ2-3	TGCAGCGTTGAAAATGTACGGGACAGATCCACAGATACGCAGTATTTT	CSVENVRDRSTDTQYF
.	TRBV5-1	few	16	TRBJ1-3	TGCGCCAGCAGCTTCAACCCAGGGACCTCTGGAAACACCATATATTTT	CASSFNPGTSGNTIYF
.	TRBV10-1	once	14	TRBJ2-1	TGCGCCAGAACCCTGGGCGGGAAAGGGGATGAGCAGTTCTTC	CARTLGGKGDEQFF
TRBD2	TRBV4-2	.	18	TRBJ2-3	TGTGCCAGCAGCCGCGGGACTAGCGGGAGGGTGAGCACAGATACGCAGTATTTT	CASSRGTSGRVSTDTQYF
TRBD1	TRBV30	.	17	TRBJ2-7	TGTGCCTGGAGTGTCGGGTATTTGGGGACAGCCATCTACGAGCAGTACTTC	CAWSVGYLGTAIYEQYF
.	TRBV29-1	.	13	TRBJ2-3	TGCAGCGCACGAGGTGCAGCCACAGATACGCAGTATTTT	CSARGAATDTQYF
TRBD2	TRBV6-7	.	18	TRBJ2-7	TGTGCCAGCAGTCCACGATCGACTAGCGGGAGACTTCGGAACGAGCAGTACTTC	CASSPRSTSGRLRNEQYF
TRBD1	TRBV19	.	12	TRBJ2-2	TGTGCCACCCGCAGGGGGCCCGGGGAGCTGTTTTTT	CATRRGPGELFF
TRBD2	TRBV9	once	16	TRBJ2-2	TGTGCCAGCAGCGTAGTTAGCGGGTTAAACACCGGGGAGCTGTTTTTT	CASSVVSGLNTGELFF
.	TRBV6-5	.	15	TRBJ1-2	TGTGCCAGCAGGCGGCGGACAGCTGACTACTATGGCTACACCTTC	CASRRRTADYYGYTF
.	TRBV9	.	14	TRBJ2-7	TGTGCCAGCAGCACAGAGGGGGGGGCCCTCCCTCAGTACTTC	CASSTEGGALPQYF
TRBD2	TRBV5-1	.	15	TRBJ2-1	TGCGCCAGCAGCTTGGTTGGCGGGAGCGTCAATGAGCAGTTCTTC	CASSLVGGSVNEQFF
TRBD1	TRBV7-2	.	17	TRBJ1-2	TGTGCCAGCAGCTTTGGCGGACAGGGGAGAACTAACTATGGCTACACCTTC	CASSFGGQGRTNYGYTF
.	TRBV6-1	.	17	TRBJ2-3	TGTGCCAGCAGTGAATACGCCGGTAGCTCGCGCACAGATACGCAGTATTTT	CASSEYAGSSRTDTQYF
.	TRBV6-6	few	16	TRBJ1-1	TGTGCCAGCAGTTACCTGGCCGTAGATAGGAACACTGAAGCTTTCTTT	CASSYLAVDRNTEAFF
.	TRBV9	.	14	TRBJ1-5	TGTGCCAGCAGCGTACCGGATAGCAATCAGCCCCAGCATTTT	CASSVPDSNQPQHF
.	TRBV4-3	.	14	TRBJ1-5	TGCGCCAGCAGCCAAGTTCCGGCAGATCAGCCCCAGCATTTT	CASSQVPADQPQHF
.	TRBV2	.	12	TRBJ2-7	TGTGCCAGCACCTGGGCCAGGGACGAGCAGTACTTC	CASTWARDEQYF
TRBD2	TRBV5-6	.	17	TRBJ2-5	TGTGCCAGCAGCTTGTTGGCTAGCGGAGAATTACAAGAGACCCAGTACTTC	CASSLLASGELQETQYF
TRBD1	TRBV29-1	.	14	TRBJ1-2	TGCAGCGTAGAAAAGGGACAGGGGGTGGATGGCTACACCTTC	CSVEKGQGVDGYTF
.	TRBV4-1	once	13	TRBJ2-7	TGCGCCAGCAGCCAAGTCCAGGGAGGCGAGCAGTACTTC	CASSQVQGGEQYF
.	TRBV7-3	once	16	TRBJ2-3	TGTGCCAGCAGCTTAAGGATGCCAAGGACAGACGATACGCAGTATTTT	CASSLRMPRTDDTQYF
TRBD1	TRBV6-5	.	15	TRBJ1-3	TGTGCCAGCAGGAGACAGGGATCGCCTGGAAACACCATATATTTT	CASRRQGSPGNTIYF
TRBD1	TRBV4-2	.	17	TRBJ2-5	TGTGCCAGCAGCCAAGATCGCGGGACAGGGGGCCAAGAGACCCAGTACTTC	CASSQDRGTGGQETQYF
.	TRBV5-1	.	14	TRBJ2-2	TGCGCCAGCATGTCGGGAGCGAACACCGGGGAGCTGTTTTTT	CASMSGANTGELFF
TRBD1	TRBV7-3	.	18	TRBJ2-3	TGTGCCAGCAGCCCCGACCAGACAGGGGCTGCGGGCACAGATACGCAGTATTTT	CASSPDQTGAAGTDTQYF
TRBD2	TRBV27	.	17	TRBJ2-7	TGTGCCAGCTCCTTAGTAGGGACTAGCGGGATCTCCTACGAGCAGTACTTC	CASSLVGTSGISYEQYF
TRBD2	TRBV28	.	15	TRBJ2-1	TGTGCCAGCAGCAGGACTAGCGGGACCTTCAATGAGCAGTTCTTC	CASSRTSGTFNEQFF
TRBD1	TRBV19	.	15	TRBJ1-5	TGTGCCAGTAGTCCGGGACAGGATAGCAATCAGCCCCAGCATTTT	CASSPGQDSNQPQHF
TRBD2	TRBV7-2	.	17	TRBJ2-1	TGTGCCAGCAGGTTAGGACTAGCGGGACCCTCCTACAATGAGCAGTTCTTC	CASRLGLAGPSYNEQFF
TRBD2	TRBV6-1	.	15	TRBJ2-5	TGTGCCAGCAGTGAAGCGGCGGGAGGGCCGGAGACCCAGTACTTC	CASSEAAGGPETQYF
.	TRBV6-1	.	14	TRBJ1-6	TGTGCCACCACTCGACAGAGCGATAATTCACCCCTCCACTTT	CATTRQSDNSPLHF
.	TRBV5-5	.	15	TRBJ1-3	TGTGCCAGCAGCTTGGTGAGGGTAGGAGGAAACACCATATATTTT	CASSLVRVGGNTIYF
.	TRBV4-3	.	15	TRBJ2-2	TGCGCCAGCAGCCAATTGGCCCTGAACACCGGGGAGCTGTTTTTT	CASSQLALNTGELFF
.	TRBV28	once	15	TRBJ2-7	TGTGCCAGCAGTTTGGGTGGACCCCTTGTAGGGGAGCAGTACTTC	CASSLGGPLVGEQYF
.	TRBV7-9	.	13	TRBJ1-1	TGTGCCAGCAGCTTAGCGCAGGGTGGTAGAGCTTTCTTT	CASSLAQGGRAFF
.	TRBV28	.	13	TRBJ1-1	TGTGCCAGCAGTCCCACTAGTCAGGGGCTCGCTTTCTTT	CASSPTSQGLAFF
TRBD1	TRBV7-8	.	15	TRBJ2-7	TGTGCCAGCAGCTTGGCTGGGACAGGGGTGGGGGAGCAGTACTTC	CASSLAGTGVGEQYF
TRBD1	TRBV28	.	16	TRBJ1-5	TGTGCCAGCAGTTTGCTCAGGGGACAGGGGGCTCAGCCCCAGCATTTT	CASSLLRGQGAQPQHF